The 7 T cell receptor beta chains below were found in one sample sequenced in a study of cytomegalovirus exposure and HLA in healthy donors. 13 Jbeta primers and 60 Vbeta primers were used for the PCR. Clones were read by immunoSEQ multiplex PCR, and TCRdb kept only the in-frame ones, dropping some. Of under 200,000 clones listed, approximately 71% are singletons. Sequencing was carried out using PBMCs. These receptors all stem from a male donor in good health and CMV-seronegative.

Here the CDR3 reads CASSLTPQGSGTDTQYF. The DNA of the CDR3 is TGCGCCAGCAGCTTAACCCCACAGGGGAGTGGGACAGATACGCAGTATTTT. This chain links TRBV5-1 with TRBJ2-3, with TRBD1 identical over 7 bases. The CDR3 totals 17 residues. Germline CDR1 SGHRS, CDR2 YFSETQ. Trimming at V came to 2 bases and at J to 3 bases, leaving 12 bases not matched to a gene.

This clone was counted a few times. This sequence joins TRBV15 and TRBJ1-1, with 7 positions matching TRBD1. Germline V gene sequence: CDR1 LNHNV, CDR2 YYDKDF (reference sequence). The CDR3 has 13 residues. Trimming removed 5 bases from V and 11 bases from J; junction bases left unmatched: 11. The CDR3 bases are TGTGCCACCAGCCGGGGACAGCCAGGGTGGGCTTTCTTT. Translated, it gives CATSRGQPGWAFF.

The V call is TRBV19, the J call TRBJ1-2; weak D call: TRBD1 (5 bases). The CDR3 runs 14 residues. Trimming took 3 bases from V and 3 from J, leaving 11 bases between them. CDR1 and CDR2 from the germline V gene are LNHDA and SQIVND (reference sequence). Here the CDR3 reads CASSMAWGDYGYTF. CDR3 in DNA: TGTGCCAGTAGTATGGCGTGGGGGGACTATGGCTACACCTTC.

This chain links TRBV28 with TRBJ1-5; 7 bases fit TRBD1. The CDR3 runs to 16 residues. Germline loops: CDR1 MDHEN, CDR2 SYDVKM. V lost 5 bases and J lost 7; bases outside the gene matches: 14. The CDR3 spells CASSPFNRGSRQPQHF. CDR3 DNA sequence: TGTGCCAGCAGTCCATTTAACAGGGGATCGAGGCAGCCCCAGCATTTT.

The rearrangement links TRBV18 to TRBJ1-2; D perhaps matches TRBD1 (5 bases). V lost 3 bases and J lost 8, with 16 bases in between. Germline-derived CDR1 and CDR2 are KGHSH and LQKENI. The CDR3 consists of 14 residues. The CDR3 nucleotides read TGTGCCAGCTCACCTACGACAGCCTACGAGGGCTACACCTTC. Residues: CASSPTTAYEGYTF.

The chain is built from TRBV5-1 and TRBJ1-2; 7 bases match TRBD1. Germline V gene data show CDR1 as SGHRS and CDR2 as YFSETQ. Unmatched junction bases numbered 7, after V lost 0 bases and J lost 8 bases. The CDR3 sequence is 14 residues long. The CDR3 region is CASSLADRDGGYTF. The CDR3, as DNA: TGCGCCAGCAGCTTGGCCGACAGGGACGGCGGCTACACCTTC.

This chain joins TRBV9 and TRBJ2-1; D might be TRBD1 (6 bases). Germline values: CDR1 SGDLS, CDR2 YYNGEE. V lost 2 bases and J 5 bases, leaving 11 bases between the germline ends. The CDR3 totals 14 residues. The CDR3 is CASSVRTVDNEQFF. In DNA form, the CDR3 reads TGTGCCAGCAGCGTTCGGACAGTAGACAATGAGCAGTTCTTC.